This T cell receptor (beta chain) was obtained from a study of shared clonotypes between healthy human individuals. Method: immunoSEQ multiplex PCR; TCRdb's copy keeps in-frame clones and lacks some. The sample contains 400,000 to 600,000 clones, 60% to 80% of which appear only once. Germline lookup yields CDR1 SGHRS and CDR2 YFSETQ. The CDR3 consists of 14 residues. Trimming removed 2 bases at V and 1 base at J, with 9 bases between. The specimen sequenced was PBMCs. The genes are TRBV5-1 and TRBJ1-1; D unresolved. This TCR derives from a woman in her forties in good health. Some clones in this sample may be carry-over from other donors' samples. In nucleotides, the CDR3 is TGCGCCAGCAGCTTCCAGTCAGAGAACACTGAAGCTTTCTTT. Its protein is CASSFQSENTEAFF.